This entry describes one T cell receptor beta chain. The antigen this receptor binds is unknown. One base away there is no much larger clone; base qualities are not given. The data belong to a study of radiation and T cells in renal cell carcinoma (dated by TCRdb to the early 2020s). Some background on the complete study: Samples were obtained from a clinical trial, in which 15 Gy stereotactic body radiation therapy was delivered to primary renal cell carcinomas and nephrectomy was performed 4 weeks later. In total, 50 to 55 samples underwent TCR beta sequencing: 25 or so tumors plus 27 peripheral blood samples. In the 55 or so samples combined, 4,016,671 unique CDR3 nucleotide sequences were found, encoding about 2.7 million unique CDR3 amino acid sequences. What the work shows at the level of the full study, not this receptor alone: The single-armed trial design could not address effects of radiation dose or scheduling on the TCR repertoire. In blood, the top tumor clonotypes increased from baseline to 2 weeks after radiation and then shrank by 4 weeks, which suggests a temporary expansion of tumor-resident clones. Blood repertoire dynamics were not followed beyond 4 weeks after treatment. Because pretreatment tumor biopsies were not available, the study could not determine whether clonotypes were already present within the tumor at baseline.

TCR beta libraries were generated from genomic DNA with the immunoSEQ kit, following the manufacturer's recommendations. For library preparation, a first multiplex PCR was performed with proprietary primers, followed by a second PCR in which unique barcodes were added, and bead cleanups were performed after each round. A positive control reaction and a negative control reaction, both provided in the kit, were run with every batch of samples. The final libraries were assessed on an Agilent 4200 TapeStation D1000 ScreenTape, pooled by volume, and quantified by qPCR. Sequencing was performed on an Illumina NextSeq500 with a MidOutput 150-cycle cartridge, and 156 Read1 and 15 Index1 cycles were run with kit custom primers. The pooled library was loaded at approximately 0.97 pM with about 20% PhiX control spiked in. In the paper's pipeline: Vendor-processed data were analyzed in R, with a clonotype defined as all T cells sharing the same CDR3 nucleotide sequence. In the clone abundance analyses, frequencies in each sample were normalized to that sample's 10,000 most abundant clones. Public T cell clones, which averaged fewer than five per sample, were removed prior to analysis. Tumor-enriched clonotypes and baseline blood-enriched clonotypes were defined as those with an abundance difference of at least 32-fold between compartments. A beta-binomial differential abundance model was applied to find clonotypes that expanded or contracted between blood time points. The Baroni-Urbani and Buser coefficient was used to measure tumor-blood repertoire similarity, and groups were compared with two-tailed Wilcoxon tests in R. Held by TCRdb, this immuneACCESS table contains in-frame sequences only and omits some clones. Under half of the omission traces to an unresolved V gene where checked; the cause of the rest is unknown. From that table come the V and J calls and clone size; the DNA was used to work out D and trimming. Across this sample there are more than 140,000 clones, with roughly 85% seen only once. The ten largest clones take up around 25% of the sample.

According to the study, the label for this sample's time point signals: baseline pretreatment blood. What the treatment or condition label conveys for this sample: 15 Gy SBRT to primary tumor, nephrectomy 4 weeks later. To track tumor-enriched clonotypes, serial peripheral blood was sampled from radiation-treated patients at baseline and at 2 weeks and 4 weeks after SBRT. Every patient had renal cell carcinoma of clear cell pathology. The QIAamp DNA Blood Mini Kit (Qiagen) was used to prepare genomic DNA for TCR sequencing. Samples were included in the analyses only if all quality control checks were passed. The V end gives up 0 bases and the J end 5 bases, leaving 5 bases in the junction not matched to a gene. The CDR1 and CDR2 encoded by the germline V gene are KGHSH and LQKENI. Measured from the cysteine to the phenylalanine, the CDR3 is 15 residues long. Only the CDR3 DNA is retained, 45 bases long and in frame from the first base.

The chain is assembled from TRBV18 and TRBJ2-3; 7 bases in between match TRBD1. The sequencing used blood, collected from a patient whose treatment included radiotherapy and nephrectomy. The TCR was taken from a woman between 50 and 59 years old with renal cell carcinoma. The CDR3 reads as follows: CASSPPVRGQDTQYF. The bases are TGTGCCAGCTCACCACCGGTTAGGGGGCAAGATACGCAGTATTTT.